One sample yielded the 18 T cell receptor beta chains listed below, sequenced in a study of T cells after yellow fever vaccination. One entry per CDR3 protein, called by TCRdb with MiXCR from the 5' RACE reads. The sample lists fewer than 350,000 distinct CDR3 sequences; around 4% were seen once. The specimen was PBMCs, collected on the day of the yellow fever booster vaccination. These receptors all stem from a man aged 18-30 years who received the YFV17D yellow fever vaccine.

In this sample, this clonotype turned up many times. This chain joins TRBV5-6 and TRBJ2-5; 8 bases map to TRBD1. This CDR3 is built from 15 residues. CDR1 is SGHDT, CDR2 YYEEEE, per germline. With V trimmed by 4 bases and J by 5 bases, 10 bases remained unmatched. In DNA form, the CDR3 reads TGTGCCAGCAGCCCGGCCGGGACAGGCGATGAGACCCAGTACTTC. It yields the protein CASSPAGTGDETQYF.

The chain uses TRBV20-1 and TRBJ2-7; D is possibly TRBD2 (5 bases). CDR3 length: 14 residues. V lost 0 bases and J 4 bases, leaving 13 bases between the germline ends. Germline lookup yields CDR1 DFQATT and CDR2 SNEGSKA (reference sequence). The CDR3 loop is CSARDASRAYEQYF. In DNA, the CDR3 is TGCAGTGCTAGAGATGCTAGCCGGGCTTACGAGCAGTACTTC.

The J gene is TRBJ2-3, the V gene TRBV6-4, with D hard to call. The CDR3 is 15 residues long. V lost 0 bases to trimming and J lost 0 bases, with 7 bases between them. The germline CDR1 and CDR2 sequences are MRHNA and SNTAGT. The chain's CDR3 is CASSDSSVSTDTQYF. In DNA form, the CDR3 reads TGTGCCAGCAGTGACTCGAGTGTGAGCACAGATACGCAGTATTTT.

The chain combines TRBV15 with TRBJ2-3; D possibly uses TRBD1 or TRBD2 (5 bases each). Germline lookup yields CDR1 LNHNV and CDR2 YYDKDF (reference sequence). V shed 4 bases and J shed 2 bases, with 10 bases lying between them. The CDR3 spans 14 residues. As DNA, the CDR3 is TGTGCCACCAGCATTGGGGGTGACACAGATACGCAGTATTTT. This translates into CATSIGGDTDTQYF.

This clonotype was detected ten times or more. The chain uses TRBV18 and TRBJ1-5; the D is unclear. Germline V gene lookup returns CDR1 KGHSH and CDR2 LQKENI. This CDR3 has 14 amino acids. V lost 6 bases and J 5 bases, leaving 14 bases between the germline ends. CDR3 sequence: CASSPTSTDQPQHF. DNA for the CDR3: TGTGCCAGCTCCCCTACGAGTACCGATCAGCCCCAGCATTTT.

This clonotype was picked up many times. This chain uses TRBV20-1 with TRBJ2-1; D unresolved. The germline CDR1 and CDR2 sequences are DFQATT and SNEGSKA (reference sequence). The CDR3 is 11 residues long. The V end was cut by 1 base, the J end by 8 bases, with 6 bases between. The CDR3 coding sequence is TGCAGTGCTAGAGCGAGAGATGAGCAGTTCTTC. Amino acid sequence: CSARARDEQFF.

The table lists this clonotype with many counts. V usage is TRBV5-1 and J usage is TRBJ1-2, with 7 bases matching TRBD1. Germline CDR1 reads SGHRS; CDR2 reads YFSETQ. CDR3 length: 17 amino acids. The V segment lost 0 bases and the J segment 6 bases; nucleotides outside the gene matches: 14. Here the CDR3 reads CASSLGQGIAQGDGYTF. The DNA for the CDR3 is TGCGCCAGCAGCTTGGGGCAGGGAATCGCCCAGGGGGATGGCTACACCTTC.

This clonotype was counted ten times or more. J is TRBJ2-3 and V is TRBV7-8; no clear D. This CDR3 is built from 14 residues. CDR1 and CDR2 (germline): SGHVS, FQNEAQ. Trimming cost V 2 bases and J 2 bases, with 8 bases left between them. Here the CDR3 DNA reads TGTGCCAGCAGCTTAAGGGAAACCACAGATACGCAGTATTTT. Its translation: CASSLRETTDTQYF. Looking up the rest from reference TRBV7-8 and TRBJ2-3 gives the full variable domain: GAGVSQSPRYKVAKRGQDVALRCDPISGHVSLFWYQQALGQGPEFLTYFQNEAQLDKSGLPSDRFFAERPEGSVSTLKIQRTQQEDSAVYLCASSLRETTDTQYFGPGTRLTVL.

At least ten counts were recorded for this clonotype. The chain couples TRBV19 to TRBJ1-2; D remains ambiguous. Germline loops: CDR1 LNHDA, CDR2 SQIVND (reference sequence). Trimming took off 3 bases at V and 4 bases at J, with 9 bases between the two ends. CDR3 size: 13 residues. The CDR3 region is CASSMVGFYGYTF. The CDR3 DNA sequence: TGTGCCAGTAGTATGGTCGGATTCTATGGCTACACCTTC.

This clonotype was observed many times. The J gene is TRBJ2-3, the V gene TRBV5-1; D remains ambiguous. Trimming stripped 2 bases from V and 0 bases from J, with 16 bases between. Per the germline V gene, CDR1 is SGHRS and CDR2 is YFSETQ. The CDR3 totals 17 residues. The CDR3 is CASSLLPPASSTDTQYF. In DNA, the CDR3 is TGCGCCAGCAGCTTATTACCCCCGGCGTCAAGCACAGATACGCAGTATTTT.

This clonotype showed up many times. This sequence joins TRBV4-3 and TRBJ2-7, with D possibly being TRBD1 (6 bases). Germline V gene lookup returns CDR1 LGHNA and CDR2 YSLEER. This CDR3 has 15 amino acids. V dropped 5 bases and J dropped 6 bases, with 20 bases sitting between them. The chain's CDR3 is CASSGSMGRGAEQYF. CDR3 DNA sequence: TGCGCCAGCAGCGGCAGCATGGGCAGGGGTGCCGAGCAGTACTTC.

This clonotype was found a few times. A much larger clone differs from this one at a single base, so this may be a read error. CDR3 in amino acids: CSVDRVGTGEMFF. CDR3 DNA: TGCAGCGTTGACAGGGTGGGAACCGGGGAGATGTTTTTT. The chain couples TRBV29-1 to TRBJ2-2, with D tentatively TRBD1 or TRBD2 (5 bases each). CDR3 size: 13 residues. Germline V gene lookup returns CDR1 SQVTM and CDR2 ANQGSEA.

This clonotype was seen repeatedly, ten times or more. The J gene is TRBJ2-1, the V gene TRBV7-2; 8 nucleotides match TRBD2. Germline V lookup: CDR1 SGHTA, CDR2 FQGNSA. The CDR3 is 15 residues long. Trimming cost V 2 bases and J 4 bases; bases outside gene matches: 4. CDR3 sequence reads: CASSLQAGEYNEQFF. In nucleotides, the CDR3 is TGTGCCAGCAGCTTACAAGCGGGGGAATACAATGAGCAGTTCTTC.

The genes are TRBV5-1 and TRBJ2-5; 9 nucleotides agree with TRBD2. V trimming: 7 bases; J trimming: 5 bases; junction bases outside the gene matches: 24. The CDR3 is 19 residues long. Germline values: CDR1 SGHRS, CDR2 YFSETQ. This CDR3 reads CASPPFALRGGRGLETQYF. The CDR3 bases are TGCGCCAGCCCTCCCTTCGCCTTGCGGGGGGGTCGCGGGTTGGAGACCCAGTACTTC. The variable domain in full, with the rest retrieved from reference TRBV5-1 and TRBJ2-5, is KAGVTQTPRYLIKTRGQQVTLSCSPISGHRSVSWYQQTPGQGLQFLFEYFSETQRNKGNFPGRFSGRQFSNSRSEMNVSTLELGDSALYLCASPPFALRGGRGLETQYFGPGTRLLVL.

The rearrangement uses TRBV12-3 or TRBV12-4 and TRBJ1-3; no reliable D call. This CDR3 region has 14 residues. Deletions cut 0 bases from V and 0 bases from J, with 3 bases between. In DNA form, the CDR3 reads TGTGCCAGCAGTTTAGCAGACTCTGGAAACACCATATATTTT. Residues: CASSLADSGNTIYF.

This clonotype has only a few counts. The chain recombines TRBV13 with TRBJ1-3, with D tentatively TRBD1 (6 bases). This CDR3 is built from 15 residues. Germline CDR1 PRHDT, CDR2 FYEKMQ (reference sequence). V was cut by 3 bases and J by 2 bases, with 11 bases left in between. CDR3 DNA: TGTGCCAGCAGCTTTATGGGGGCTGCTGGAAACACCATATATTTT. It translates to CASSFMGAAGNTIYF.

This clonotype was detected ten times or more. The chain couples TRBV20-1 to TRBJ1-5; 11 nucleotides line up with TRBD1. CDR1 and CDR2 (germline): DFQATT, SNEGSKA (reference sequence). V was clipped by 5 bases and J by 7 bases; unmatched bases: 4. The CDR3 is 13 amino acids. The CDR3: CSAYGTGGQPQHF. DNA for the CDR3: TGCAGTGCTTACGGGACAGGGGGGCAGCCCCAGCATTTT.

This clonotype was detected ten times or more. The V gene is TRBV4-2, the J gene TRBJ2-1; perhaps TRBD2 as D (6 bases). CDR3 length: 18 residues. Per germline, CDR1 LGHNA and CDR2 YNFKEQ. V lost 0 bases and J 4 bases, leaving 19 bases between the germline ends. The DNA for the CDR3 is TGTGCCAGCAGCCAAGAGGAGGGCCAGAGAAAGGGGTACAATGAGCAGTTCTTC. Its protein is CASSQEEGQRKGYNEQFF.